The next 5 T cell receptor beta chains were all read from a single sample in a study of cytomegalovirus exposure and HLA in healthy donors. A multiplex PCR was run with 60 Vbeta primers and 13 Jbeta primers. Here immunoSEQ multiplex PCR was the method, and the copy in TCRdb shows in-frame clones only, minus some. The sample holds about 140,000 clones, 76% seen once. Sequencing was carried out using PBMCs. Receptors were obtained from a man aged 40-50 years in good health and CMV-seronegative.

CDR3 amino acids: CAISEVVGSQPQHF. CDR3 coding DNA: TGTGCCATCAGTGAGGTTGTAGGGAGTCAGCCCCAGCATTTT. This chain uses TRBV10-3 with TRBJ1-5; D is undetermined. CDR1 ENHRY and CDR2 SYGVKD come from the germline V gene. The CDR3 length is 14 residues. Trimming removed 2 bases from V and 6 bases from J, with 11 bases in between.

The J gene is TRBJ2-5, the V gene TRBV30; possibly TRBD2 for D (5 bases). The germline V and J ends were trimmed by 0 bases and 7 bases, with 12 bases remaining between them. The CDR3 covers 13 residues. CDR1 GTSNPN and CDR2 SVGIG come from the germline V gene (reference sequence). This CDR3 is CAWSVRGSRTQYF. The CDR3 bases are TGTGCCTGGAGTGTTCGAGGGTCTCGGACCCAGTACTTC.

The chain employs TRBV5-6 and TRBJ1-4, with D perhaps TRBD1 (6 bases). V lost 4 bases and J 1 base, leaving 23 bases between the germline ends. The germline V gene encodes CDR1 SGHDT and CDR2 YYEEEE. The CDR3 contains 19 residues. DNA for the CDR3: TGTGCCAGCAGCCCCACTACGACGGAGCTACAGGGAACTAATGAAAAACTGTTTTTT. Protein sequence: CASSPTTTELQGTNEKLFF. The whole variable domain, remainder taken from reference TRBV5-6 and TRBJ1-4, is DAGVTQSPTHLIKTRGQQVTLRCSPKSGHDTVSWYQQALGQGPQFIFQYYEEEERQRGNFPDRFSGHQFPNYSSELNVNALLLGDSALYLCASSPTTTELQGTNEKLFFGSGTQLSVL.

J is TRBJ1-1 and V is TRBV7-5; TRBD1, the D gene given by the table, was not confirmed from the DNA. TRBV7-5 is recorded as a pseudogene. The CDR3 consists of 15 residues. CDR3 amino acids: CARRTGTAWGTEAFF. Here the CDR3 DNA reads TGTGCCAGAAGAACAGGGACCGCCTGGGGCACTGAAGCTTTCTTT.

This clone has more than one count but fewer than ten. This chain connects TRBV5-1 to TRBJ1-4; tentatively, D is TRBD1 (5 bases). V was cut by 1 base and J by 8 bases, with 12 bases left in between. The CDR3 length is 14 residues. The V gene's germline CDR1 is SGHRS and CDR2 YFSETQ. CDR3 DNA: TGCGCCAGCAGCTTGCAGGGCGGGGGAGAAAAACTGTTTTTT. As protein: CASSLQGGGEKLFF.